The 11 T cell receptor beta chains reported below all come from one sample, sequenced in a study of CD8+ T cells in alopecia areata. Specified treatment: oral pan-JAK inhibitor, 5-10 mg twice daily. RNA, once extracted, was reverse transcribed into cDNA for use as the sequencing template. Here immunoSEQ multiplex PCR was the method, and the copy in TCRdb shows in-frame clones only, minus some. There are 110,000 to 150,000 clones in the sample; around 82% occur only once, and roughly 25% lies in the top ten. This specimen consisted of CD8+ T cells sorted from blood, obtained at week 4, from a patient treated with tofacitinib. The receptors shown here come from a human donor with alopecia areata.

The rearrangement joins TRBV10-3 to TRBJ2-3; 11 nucleotides align to TRBD2. CDR1 ENHRY and CDR2 SYGVKD come from the germline V gene. The CDR3 contains 15 residues. V was pared by 5 bases and J by 8 bases, with 9 bases of the junction left unmatched. This CDR3 reads CAISSLAGEGPTQYF. CDR3 in DNA: TGTGCCATCAGTTCACTAGCGGGGGAAGGTCCTACGCAGTATTTT.

The chain uses TRBV27 and TRBJ1-1; D not certain. This CDR3 spans 13 amino acids. Germline V lookup: CDR1 MNHEY, CDR2 SMNVEV (reference sequence). Trimming pared 1 base from V and 2 bases from J, leaving 5 bases between. CDR3 protein: CASSLLVNTEAFF. The DNA for the CDR3 is TGTGCCAGCAGTTTATTGGTCAACACTGAAGCTTTCTTT.

The chain uses TRBV7-6 and TRBJ2-5; maybe TRBD2 (7 bases). This CDR3 region has 15 residues. The germline V gene has CDR1 SGHVS and CDR2 FNYEAQ. Trimming left V 1 base short and J 1 base short, with 10 bases between. Here the CDR3 DNA reads TGTGCCAGCAGCTTAGGGGGGGGCGCCCAAGAGACCCAGTACTTC. Protein: CASSLGGGAQETQYF.

The V gene is TRBV19, the J gene TRBJ2-1, with D unclear. Germline V gives CDR1 LNHDA, CDR2 SQIVND (reference sequence). This CDR3 has 14 residues. Trimming left V 1 base short and J 7 bases short, with 11 bases between. This CDR3 is CASSIARYSNEQFF. The CDR3 DNA sequence: TGTGCCAGTAGTATAGCCCGATACAGTAATGAGCAGTTCTTC.

The chain carries TRBV6-5 and TRBJ2-5; weak D call: TRBD2 (6 bases). The germline V gene has CDR1 MNHEY and CDR2 SVGAGI. V was cut by 1 base and J by 4 bases, with 10 bases left in between. The CDR3 length is 14 residues. CDR3 region: CASSYLAARETQYF. CDR3 DNA sequence: TGTGCCAGCAGTTACTTAGCGGCCCGAGAGACCCAGTACTTC.

In this sample, this clone turned up a few times. This chain connects TRBV10-3 to TRBJ2-7; 10 bases map to TRBD1. CDR3 length: 15 amino acids. J gave up 1 base and V 6 bases, and 6 bases lay outside the gene matches. The germline gives CDR1 ENHRY, CDR2 SYGVKD. DNA for the CDR3: TGTGCCATCAGACCCGACAGGGGGCAATCCTACGAGCAGTACTTC. It is translated as CAIRPDRGQSYEQYF.

The chain uses TRBV4-3 and TRBJ2-7, with 8 bases matching TRBD1. Germline assignment: CDR1 LGHNA and CDR2 YSLEER. The CDR3 totals 15 residues. V lost 0 bases to trimming and J lost 3 bases; unmatched junction nucleotides: 4. As DNA, the CDR3 is TGCGCCAGCAGCCAAGAAGGTGGACAGGGCTACGAGCAGTACTTC. Protein sequence: CASSQEGGQGYEQYF.

This clone has more than one count but fewer than ten. The gene calls are TRBV4-1 and TRBJ2-7; D unclear. V was clipped by 2 bases and J by 0 bases, with 14 bases between them. This CDR3 is 16 amino acids long. CDR1 is MGHRA and CDR2 is YSYEKL in the germline V gene. For the CDR3, the DNA is TGCGCCAGCAGCCAATTAAAACCGCCAGGCTCCTACGAGCAGTACTTC. It encodes CASSQLKPPGSYEQYF.

CDR3 nucleotides: TGTGCCAGCAGTCCGACGGACAGCTTTGGAGGCTACACCTTC. It codes for CASSPTDSFGGYTF. V usage is TRBV6-5 and J usage is TRBJ1-2; D might be TRBD1 (6 bases). This CDR3 spans 14 amino acids. Germline loops: CDR1 MNHEY, CDR2 SVGAGI. V lost 5 bases and J lost 8, with 18 bases in between.

The genes are TRBV4-1 and TRBJ2-1; TRBD2 aligns across 9 bases. This CDR3 has 15 residues. After removal of 6 bases from V and 5 bases from J, the junction contained 8 bases not matched to a gene. Germline-derived CDR1 and CDR2 are MGHRA and YSYEKL. CDR3 region: CASSFIAGEHNEQFF. CDR3 DNA sequence: TGCGCCAGCAGTTTCATAGCGGGGGAGCACAATGAGCAGTTCTTC.

V is TRBV7-6 and J is TRBJ2-3; D ambiguous. CDR3 length: 16 residues. Per germline, CDR1 SGHVS and CDR2 FNYEAQ. V was cut by 8 bases and J by 0 bases, with 18 bases left in between. The CDR3: CASGKLGGTSTDTQYF. The DNA for the CDR3 is TGTGCCAGCGGAAAACTGGGTGGAACTAGCACAGATACGCAGTATTTT.